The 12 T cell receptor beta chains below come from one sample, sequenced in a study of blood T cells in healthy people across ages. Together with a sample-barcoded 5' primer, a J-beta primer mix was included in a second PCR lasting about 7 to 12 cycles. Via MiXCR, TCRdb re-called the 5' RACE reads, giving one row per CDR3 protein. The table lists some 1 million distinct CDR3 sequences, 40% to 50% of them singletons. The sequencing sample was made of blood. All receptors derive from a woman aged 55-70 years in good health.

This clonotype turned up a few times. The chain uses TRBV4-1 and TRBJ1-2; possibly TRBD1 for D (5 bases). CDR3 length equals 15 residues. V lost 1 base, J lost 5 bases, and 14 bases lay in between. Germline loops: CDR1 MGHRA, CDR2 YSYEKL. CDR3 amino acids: CASSQVGTTRYGYTF. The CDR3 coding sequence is TGCGCCAGCAGCCAAGTTGGGACGACTAGGTATGGCTACACCTTC.

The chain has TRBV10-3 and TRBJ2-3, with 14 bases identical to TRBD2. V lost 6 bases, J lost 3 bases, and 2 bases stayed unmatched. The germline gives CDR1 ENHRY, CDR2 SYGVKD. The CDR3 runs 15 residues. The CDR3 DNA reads TGTGCCATCAGGGGGACTAGCGGGAGAACAGATACGCAGTATTTT. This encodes CAIRGTSGRTDTQYF.

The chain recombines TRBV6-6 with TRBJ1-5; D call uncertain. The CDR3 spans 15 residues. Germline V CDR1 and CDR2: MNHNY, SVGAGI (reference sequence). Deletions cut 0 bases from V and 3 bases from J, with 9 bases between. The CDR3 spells CASSYSVQLNQPQHF. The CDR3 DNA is TGTGCCAGCAGTTACTCGGTACAGCTCAATCAGCCCCAGCATTTT.

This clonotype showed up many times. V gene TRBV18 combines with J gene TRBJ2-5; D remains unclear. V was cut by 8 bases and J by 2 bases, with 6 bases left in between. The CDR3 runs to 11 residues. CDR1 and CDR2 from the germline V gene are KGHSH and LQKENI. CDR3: CASSKQETQYF. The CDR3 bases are TGTGCCAGCAGTAAACAAGAGACCCAGTACTTC.

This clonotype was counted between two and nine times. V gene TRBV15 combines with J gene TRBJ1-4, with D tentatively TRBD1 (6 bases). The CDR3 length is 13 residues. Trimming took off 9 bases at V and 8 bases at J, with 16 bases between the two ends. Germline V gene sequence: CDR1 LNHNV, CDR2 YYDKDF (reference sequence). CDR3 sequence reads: CATRTGTFEKLFF. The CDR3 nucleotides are TGTGCCACTCGCACAGGGACCTTCGAAAAACTGTTTTTT.

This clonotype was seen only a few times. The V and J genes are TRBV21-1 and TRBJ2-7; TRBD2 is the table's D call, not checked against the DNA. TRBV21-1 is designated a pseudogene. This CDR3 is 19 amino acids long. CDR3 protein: CASSIIVIEGLAGGYEQYF. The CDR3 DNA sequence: TGTGCCAGCAGCATCATTGTGATTGAGGGGCTAGCGGGAGGGTACGAGCAGTACTTC.

DNA for the CDR3: TGTGCCAGCATCGACGGGCCAGGGCAGACCGGCGAGCAGTACTTC. This translates into CASIDGPGQTGEQYF. V gene TRBV6-1 combines with J gene TRBJ2-7, with D possibly being TRBD1 (5 bases). The V end was cut by 7 bases, the J end by 6 bases, with 22 bases between. Per the germline V gene, CDR1 is MNHNS and CDR2 is SASEGT. This CDR3 region has 15 residues.

The CDR3 spells CASSPPRAGEQFF. In DNA form, the CDR3 reads TGTGCCAGCAGCCCCCCTCGAGCAGGGGAGCAGTTCTTC. The chain carries TRBV6-2 or TRBV6-3 and TRBJ2-1; tentatively, D is TRBD1 (5 bases). Germline V gene data show CDR1 as MNHEY and CDR2 as SVGEGT. The CDR3 covers 13 residues. V shed 6 bases and J shed 10 bases, with 16 bases lying between them.

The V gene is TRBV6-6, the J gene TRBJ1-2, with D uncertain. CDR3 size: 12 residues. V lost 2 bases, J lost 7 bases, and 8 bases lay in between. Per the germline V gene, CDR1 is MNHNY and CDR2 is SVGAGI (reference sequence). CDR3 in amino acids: CASSYGRRGYTF. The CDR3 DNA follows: TGTGCCAGCAGTTACGGGAGACGTGGCTACACCTTC.

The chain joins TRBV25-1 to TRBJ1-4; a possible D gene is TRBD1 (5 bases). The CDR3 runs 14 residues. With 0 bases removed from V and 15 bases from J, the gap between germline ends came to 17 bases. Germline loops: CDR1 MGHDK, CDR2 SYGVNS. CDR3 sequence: CASSEYGETAGLFF. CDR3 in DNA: TGTGCCAGCAGTGAATATGGGGAGACAGCCGGCTTGTTTTTT.

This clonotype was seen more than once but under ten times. CDR3 in DNA: TGTGCTAGTGGGCGTACAGGGGGCGATGAGCAGTTCTTC. Its translation: CASGRTGGDEQFF. The chain carries TRBV12-5 and TRBJ2-1, with 9 nucleotides matching TRBD1. The V and J ends lost 6 bases and 8 bases, in that order; junction bases with no gene match: 5. CDR1 is LGHNT, CDR2 FRNRAP, per germline. The CDR3 has 13 amino acids.

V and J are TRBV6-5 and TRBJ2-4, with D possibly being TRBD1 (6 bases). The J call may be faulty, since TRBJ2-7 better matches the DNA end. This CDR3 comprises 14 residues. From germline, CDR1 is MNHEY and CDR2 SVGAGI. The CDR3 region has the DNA TGTGCCAGCAGTTATCGGACAGTGACCAACGAGCAGTACTTC. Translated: CASSYRTVTNEQYF.